This entry lists 19 T cell receptor beta chains sequenced from one sample in a study of shared clonotypes between healthy human individuals (dated by TCRdb to about 2020). For the CD8 naive samples, CD45RO-negative cells were positively selected for CCR7, yielding a CD45RA+CCR7+ population from which TemRA cells were excluded. The library was made by the immunoSEQ multiplex PCR assay. TCRdb provides this immuneACCESS table in a form limited to in-frame rearrangements. Some clones are lacking; in checked studies, under half of them reflect an unresolved V gene, and why the rest are absent is not known. The sample table lists some 740,000 clones, over 90% of them with a count of one. Of the sample, under 30% falls within the top ten clones. The specimen was naive CD8+ T cells sorted from blood. This specimen's cell subset or site label, interpreted: CD45RA+CCR7+. The source is a man under 40 in good health.

The rearrangement joins TRBV29-1 to TRBJ1-5; D ambiguous. The CDR3 has 14 amino acids. V was pared by 4 bases and J by 2 bases, with 12 bases between. Germline assignment: CDR1 SQVTM and CDR2 ANQGSEA. CDR3 nucleotides: TGCAGCGTTGCCGGTCAGAGTGGCAATCAGCCCCAGCATTTT. It is translated as CSVAGQSGNQPQHF.

This clone was found once. The J gene is TRBJ1-2, the V gene TRBV27; tentatively, D is TRBD1 (5 bases). The V and J ends lost 2 bases and 9 bases respectively, with 13 bases between them. The CDR3 runs 13 residues. CDR1 is MNHEY, CDR2 SMNVEV, per germline (reference sequence). CDR3 in amino acids: CASSLPGLVSYTF. In DNA form, the CDR3 reads TGTGCCAGCAGTTTACCGGGACTAGTGAGCTACACCTTC.

This rearrangement joins TRBV7-8 to TRBJ2-3; TRBD2 matches 7 bases. Germline V lookup: CDR1 SGHVS, CDR2 FQNEAQ. This CDR3 has 21 residues. V was pared by 2 bases and J by 0 bases, with 20 bases of the junction left unmatched. The CDR3 region is CASSLPAGAGEPKSSTDTQYF. The CDR3 DNA is TGTGCCAGCAGCTTACCCGCCGGGGCGGGAGAGCCTAAGTCTAGCACAGATACGCAGTATTTT.

The rearrangement uses TRBV5-1 and TRBJ2-1; D may be TRBD1 (6 bases). Trimming left V 0 bases short and J 3 bases short, with 7 bases between. CDR3 length: 14 residues. Germline CDR1 and CDR2: SGHRS and YFSETQ. The CDR3 reads CASSLEGDYNEQFF. CDR3 sequence (DNA): TGCGCCAGCAGCTTGGAGGGGGACTACAATGAGCAGTTCTTC. The full variable domain, with the rest looked up from reference TRBV5-1 and TRBJ2-1, is KAGVTQTPRYLIKTRGQQVTLSCSPISGHRSVSWYQQTPGQGLQFLFEYFSETQRNKGNFPGRFSGRQFSNSRSEMNVSTLELGDSALYLCASSLEGDYNEQFFGPGTRLTVL.

This chain links TRBV29-1 with TRBJ2-3, with unresolved D. CDR1 SQVTM and CDR2 ANQGSEA come from the germline V gene. V was trimmed by 1 base and J by 0 bases, leaving 8 bases between them. The CDR3 runs 14 residues. The CDR3 loop is CSVEGWVSTDTQYF. CDR3 bases: TGCAGCGTTGAAGGTTGGGTTAGCACAGATACGCAGTATTTT.

This chain uses TRBV5-6 with TRBJ2-7; D unclear. V was pared by 0 bases and J by 2 bases, with 12 bases between. Looked up from germline, CDR1 is SGHDT and CDR2 is YYEEEE. There are 15 residues in the CDR3. CDR3 nucleotides: TGTGCCAGCAGCTTGGTATCTGACGTTCCCTACGAGCAGTACTTC. It is translated as CASSLVSDVPYEQYF.

The chain links TRBV28 to TRBJ1-1; tentative D call: TRBD1 (5 bases). The length of the CDR3 is 15 residues. Between the trimmed V and J ends, which lost 3 bases and 1 base, there was a span of 12 bases. CDR1 is MDHEN, CDR2 SYDVKM, per germline. In DNA form, the CDR3 reads TGTGCCAGCAGTTTGAGGGAACAGGCGAACACTGAAGCTTTCTTT. This gives the protein CASSLREQANTEAFF.

The genes are TRBV28 and TRBJ2-1; 7 nucleotides agree with TRBD1. V shed 2 bases and J 4 bases; nucleotides not matched to a gene: 2. This CDR3 is 14 amino acids long. Germline CDR1 MDHEN, CDR2 SYDVKM. CDR3 region: CASSLPGQYNEQFF. The CDR3 DNA follows: TGTGCCAGCAGTTTACCGGGACAGTACAATGAGCAGTTCTTC.

The chain recombines TRBV7-3 with TRBJ2-1, with D uncertain. Germline CDR1 reads SGHTA; CDR2 reads FQGTGA. This CDR3 comprises 15 residues. Trimming removed 6 bases at V and 0 bases at J, with 12 bases between. This CDR3 reads CASSPETSSYNEQFF. The DNA of the CDR3 is TGTGCCAGCAGTCCAGAGACCAGCTCCTACAATGAGCAGTTCTTC.

The J gene is TRBJ2-1, the V gene TRBV9, with 9 bases matching TRBD2. The CDR3 length is 16 residues. The germline gives CDR1 SGDLS, CDR2 YYNGEE. V lost 1 base, J lost 0 bases, and 2 bases stayed unmatched. Written as DNA, the CDR3 is TGTGCCAGCAGCGTACTAGCGGGGAGCTCCTACAATGAGCAGTTCTTC. This gives the protein CASSVLAGSSYNEQFF.

This clone has just one count. CDR3 loop: CSVEEHSNQPQHF. The DNA of the CDR3 is TGCAGCGTTGAAGAGCATAGCAATCAGCCCCAGCATTTT. The V and J genes are TRBV29-1 and TRBJ1-5; D ambiguous. The V gene lost 0 bases and the J gene lost 0 bases, with 3 bases spanning the gap. Germline-derived CDR1 and CDR2 are SQVTM and ANQGSEA. CDR3 length: 13 residues.

The chain carries TRBV6-6 and TRBJ2-1; D is possibly TRBD1 (7 bases). V was shortened by 6 bases and J by 7 bases, with 22 bases between the two germline ends. CDR3 length: 16 amino acids. Germline V gene lookup returns CDR1 MNHNY and CDR2 SVGAGI (reference sequence). CDR3 sequence reads: CASSMTGLEGGNEQFF. The CDR3 coding sequence is TGTGCCAGCAGCATGACAGGGCTAGAGGGAGGAAATGAGCAGTTCTTC.

The rearrangement links TRBV4-1 to TRBJ2-3; D is possibly TRBD2 (6 bases). Germline V gives CDR1 MGHRA, CDR2 YSYEKL. V was trimmed by 4 bases and J by 6 bases, leaving 20 bases between them. The CDR3 is made up of 16 amino acids. CDR3 in amino acids: CASSPLAIVAGDTQYF. The CDR3 nucleotides are TGCGCCAGCAGCCCCTTAGCGATAGTGGCGGGGGATACGCAGTATTTT.

This clone occurred a few times. This chain connects TRBV27 to TRBJ2-7, with 7 bases matching TRBD2. V dropped 5 bases and J dropped 2; count of bases not matched to a gene: 3. In germline, CDR1 is MNHEY, CDR2 SMNVEV (reference sequence). The CDR3 has 13 residues. This CDR3 is CASSPTSTYEQYF. DNA of the CDR3: TGTGCCAGCAGTCCGACTAGCACCTACGAGCAGTACTTC.

This sequence joins TRBV5-1 and TRBJ2-2, with D possibly matching TRBD2 (5 bases). The CDR3 is 14 residues long. Germline CDR1 is SGHRS and CDR2 is YFSETQ. Trimming took off 3 bases at V and 1 base at J, with 7 bases between the two ends. DNA of the CDR3: TGCGCCAGCAGCTCCCGGGAGAACACCGGGGAGCTGTTTTTT. It yields the protein CASSSRENTGELFF.

J is TRBJ1-5 and V is TRBV2, with 9 bases identical to TRBD1. Germline V gene lookup returns CDR1 SNHLY and CDR2 FYNNEI. V shed 6 bases and J 4 bases; nucleotides not matched to a gene: 7. The CDR3 runs 15 residues. The CDR3 protein is CASRPGQGENQPQHF. Written as DNA, the CDR3 is TGTGCCAGCAGACCGGGACAGGGAGAGAATCAGCCCCAGCATTTT.

The chain links TRBV21-1 to TRBJ2-3; TRBD2, as called in the table, went unchecked against the DNA. TRBV21-1 is marked as a pseudogene. The CDR3 has 16 amino acids. The CDR3 sequence: CASTRTSGNHTDTQYF. The CDR3 nucleotides read TGTGCCAGCACCAGGACTAGCGGGAACCACACAGATACGCAGTATTTT.

The chain is built from TRBV13 and TRBJ2-2, with 8 bases identical to TRBD1. The length of the CDR3 is 16 residues. Germline V gives CDR1 PRHDT, CDR2 FYEKMQ (reference sequence). V shed 1 base, J shed 4 bases, and the junction held 5 bases outside the gene matches. In DNA form, the CDR3 reads TGTGCCAGCAGCTTAGAAGACAGGGGATCCACCGGGGAGCTGTTTTTT. Translation gives CASSLEDRGSTGELFF.

Here the CDR3 reads CASSEAGTGGTGELFF. The CDR3 nucleotides read TGTGCCAGCAGTGAAGCCGGGACAGGGGGAACCGGGGAGCTGTTTTTT. The chain uses TRBV6-1 and TRBJ2-2; 11 nucleotides line up with TRBD1. The germline V gene has CDR1 MNHNS and CDR2 SASEGT. The length of the CDR3 is 16 residues. With V trimmed by 0 bases and J by 5 bases, 2 bases remained unmatched.